The 13 T cell receptor beta chains below all came from one sample that was sequenced in a study of blood T cell repertoires in COVID-19. This table comes from immunoSEQ multiplex PCR, and its TCRdb copy is limited to in-frame clones, with some not included. The sample contains 270,000 or so clones, roughly 91% of which appear only once. Sequenced: peripheral blood. The receptors stem from a man in his forties or fifties with acute or convalescent COVID-19.

The genes are TRBV6-5 and TRBJ1-2, with D tentatively TRBD1 (6 bases). The CDR3 runs 15 residues. V dropped 6 bases and J dropped 4 bases, with 18 bases sitting between them. Germline V lookup: CDR1 MNHEY, CDR2 SVGAGI. CDR3 sequence reads: CASRILRTDPYGYTF. DNA for the CDR3: TGTGCCAGCAGAATTTTGAGGACAGATCCCTATGGCTACACCTTC.

The chain couples TRBV3-1 (or the pseudogene TRBV3-2) to TRBJ1-6; a possible D gene is TRBD1 (5 bases). The CDR3 is 14 amino acids. Germline V gives CDR1 LGHDT, CDR2 YNNKEL (reference sequence). V lost 5 bases and J 7 bases, leaving 12 bases between the germline ends. CDR3 region: CASSTTAGNSPLHF. The DNA for the CDR3 is TGTGCCAGCAGCACCACTGCAGGGAATTCACCCCTCCACTTT.

This rearrangement joins TRBV9 to TRBJ2-7, with 8 bases fitting TRBD2. In germline, CDR1 is SGDLS, CDR2 YYNGEE. V was pared by 4 bases and J by 1 base, with 10 bases of the junction left unmatched. This CDR3 is 16 amino acids long. CDR3 nucleotide sequence: TGTGCCAGCAGCACTAACACGGGGGGGCTGTCCTACGAGCAGTACTTC. The encoded protein is CASSTNTGGLSYEQYF.

The chain couples TRBV25-1 to TRBJ2-2, with no clear D. The V end lost 3 bases, the J end lost 5 bases, and 10 bases lay between the germline ends. The CDR3 is 14 amino acids. Germline CDR1 MGHDK, CDR2 SYGVNS. Here the CDR3 reads CASSDPRFTGELFF. The CDR3 nucleotides are TGTGCCAGCAGTGACCCCAGGTTTACCGGGGAGCTGTTTTTT.

This clone has only a few counts. The chain employs TRBV5-4 and TRBJ1-2; D gene unclear. V dropped 0 bases and J dropped 5 bases, with 11 bases sitting between them. The CDR3 length is 14 residues. The germline gives CDR1 SGHNT, CDR2 YYREEE (reference sequence). In DNA form, the CDR3 reads TGTGCCAGCAGCTTGGAGCCCCGGGGATATGGCTACACCTTC. Encoded protein: CASSLEPRGYGYTF. Filled out from reference TRBV5-4 and TRBJ1-2, the complete variable domain reads ETGVTQSPTHLIKTRGQQVTLRCSSQSGHNTVSWYQQALGQGPQFIFQYYREEENGRGNFPPRFSGLQFPNYSSELNVNALELDDSALYLCASSLEPRGYGYTFGSGTRLTVV.

This chain links TRBV11-2 with TRBJ1-1; a weak D match, TRBD1 (6 bases). Trimming cost V 6 bases and J 3 bases, with 20 bases left between them. Germline V gene sequence: CDR1 SGHAT, CDR2 FQNNGV. The CDR3 extends over 16 amino acids. CDR3 region: CASSTTAGGAYTEAFF. The CDR3 nucleotides read TGTGCCAGCAGTACCACTGCGGGGGGGGCCTACACTGAAGCTTTCTTT.

The J gene is TRBJ2-7, the V gene TRBV11-3, with a possible D match to TRBD2 (5 bases). This CDR3 has 14 amino acids. Trimming left V 1 base short and J 5 bases short, with 12 bases between. Germline values: CDR1 SGHNT, CDR2 YENEEA. CDR3 sequence: CASSLGGFQDEQYF. The CDR3 coding sequence is TGTGCCAGCAGCTTAGGAGGGTTTCAGGACGAGCAGTACTTC.

CDR3 DNA sequence: TGTGCCAGCAGCCATGCTGACAGGGGCAATCAGCCCCAGCATTTT. This gives the protein CASSHADRGNQPQHF. J is TRBJ1-5 and V is TRBV3-1 (or the pseudogene TRBV3-2); 7 bases fit TRBD1. The CDR3 has 15 residues. Germline V gives CDR1 LGHDT, CDR2 YNNKEL (reference sequence). Unmatched junction bases numbered 4, after V lost 3 bases and J lost 2 bases.

The rearrangement links TRBV18 to TRBJ1-3; TRBD1 is a possible D gene (6 bases). Germline assignment: CDR1 KGHSH and CDR2 LQKENI. V was trimmed by 2 bases and J by 7 bases, leaving 12 bases between them. The CDR3 loop spans 14 amino acids. The CDR3 is CASSPGSQGNTIYF. CDR3 sequence (DNA): TGTGCCAGCTCACCAGGGTCCCAGGGGAACACCATATATTTT. Based on the CDR3 plus reference TRBV18 and TRBJ1-3, the full variable domain is NAGVMQNPRHLVRRRGQEARLRCSPMKGHSHVYWYRQLPEEGLKFMVYLQKENIIDESGMPKERFSAEFPKEGPSILRIQQVVRGDSAAYFCASSPGSQGNTIYFGEGSWLTVV.

The V call is TRBV10-1, the J call TRBJ2-7; D remains unclear. V shed 9 bases and J shed 4 bases, with 10 bases lying between them. This CDR3 comprises 11 residues. CDR1 is WNHNN and CDR2 is SYGVQD in the germline V gene (reference sequence). The CDR3 is CASSTGYEQYF. DNA of the CDR3: TGCGCCAGTTCCACCGGGTACGAGCAGTACTTC.

The chain is built from TRBV11-3 and TRBJ2-1, with 8 bases fitting TRBD2. The length of the CDR3 is 13 residues. V was clipped by 5 bases and J by 10 bases; unmatched bases: 7. CDR1 and CDR2 from the germline V gene are SGHNT and YENEEA. This CDR3 is CASSPPRGGEQFF. CDR3 nucleotides: TGTGCCAGCAGCCCCCCACGGGGGGGAGAGCAGTTCTTC.

The table lists this clone with a count of one. This chain links TRBV24-1 with TRBJ1-2, with D tentatively TRBD1 (5 bases). CDR1 KGHDR and CDR2 SFDVKD come from the germline V gene. Trimming removed 4 bases from V and 6 bases from J, with 11 bases in between. This CDR3 contains 13 residues. CDR3 sequence: CATSDGTFHGYTF. In DNA form, the CDR3 reads TGTGCCACCAGTGACGGGACTTTCCATGGCTACACCTTC.

This chain connects TRBV2 to TRBJ1-5, with 7 bases fitting TRBD1. Looked up from germline, CDR1 is SNHLY and CDR2 is FYNNEI. The trim removed 3 bases at V and 7 bases at J, leaving 3 bases unmatched. The CDR3 length is 13 residues. CDR3 amino acids: CASSEDRWQPQHF. CDR3 nucleotides: TGTGCCAGCAGTGAGGACAGGTGGCAGCCCCAGCATTTT.